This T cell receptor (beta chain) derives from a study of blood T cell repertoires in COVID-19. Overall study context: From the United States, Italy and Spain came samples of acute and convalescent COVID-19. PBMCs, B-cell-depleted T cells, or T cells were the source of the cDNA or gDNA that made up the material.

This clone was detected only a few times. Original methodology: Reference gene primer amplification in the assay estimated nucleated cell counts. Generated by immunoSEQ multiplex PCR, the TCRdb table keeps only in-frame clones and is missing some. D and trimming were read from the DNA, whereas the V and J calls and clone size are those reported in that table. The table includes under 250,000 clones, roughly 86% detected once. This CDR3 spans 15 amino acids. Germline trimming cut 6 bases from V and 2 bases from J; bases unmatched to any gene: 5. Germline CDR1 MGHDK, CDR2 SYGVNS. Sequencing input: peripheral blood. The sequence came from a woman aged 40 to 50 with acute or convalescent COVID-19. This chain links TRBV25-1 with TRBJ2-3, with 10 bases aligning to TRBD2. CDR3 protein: CASSVLAGSTDTQYF. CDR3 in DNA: TGTGCCAGCAGCGTACTAGCGGGGTCCACAGATACGCAGTATTTT.